These T cell receptor beta chains were read from a single sample in a study of blood T cell repertoires in COVID-19. The data were produced by immunoSEQ multiplex PCR, yet TCRdb's version contains in-frame clones alone and is incomplete. This sample has fewer than 200,000 clones, with 80% to 90% found just once. Sequencing was done on a sample of PBMCs or T cells enriched from blood (not recorded which). The receptor set was obtained from a woman between 18 and 29 years old who had recovered from COVID-19. Each CDR3 is given with its conserved first and last residue. A D gene is named only where the DNA matches it firmly. Expanded clones get a size class; other rows say once, few or many, or leave the size out.

j_call,d_call,v_call,clone_size,cdr3_nt,cdr3_aa
TRBJ2-5,NA,TRBV28,NA,TGTGCCAGCAGTCCCCCCCTCGGGAGCGGTAGACAAGAGACCCAGTACTTC,CASSPPLGSGRQETQYF
TRBJ1-3,NA,TRBV5-1,NA,TGCGCCAGCAGCTTGGTCCCAGGGGCTGGAAACACCATATATTTT,CASSLVPGAGNTIYF
TRBJ1-2,NA,TRBV6-5,NA,TGTGCCAGCAGTCCCGTCGGAGGCTATGGCTACACCTTC,CASSPVGGYGYTF
TRBJ1-3,NA,TRBV19,NA,TGTGCCACCGCCGGGCAGGGGGGAAACACCATATATTTT,CATAGQGGNTIYF
TRBJ1-1,TRBD1,TRBV7-6,NA,TGTGCCAGCAGCCCGCGGACAGGGGGCCCCACTGAAGCTTTCTTT,CASSPRTGGPTEAFF
TRBJ2-1,NA,TRBV6-2/TRBV6-3,NA,TGTGCCAGCAGTTACTCTGGACAAGCCTACAATGAGCAGTTCTTC,CASSYSGQAYNEQFF
TRBJ2-7,TRBD2,TRBV28,NA,TGTGCCAGCAGTTTGCGGGAGGAAGGGGTTTACGAGCAGTACTTC,CASSLREEGVYEQYF
TRBJ1-1,NA,TRBV4-2,once,TGTGCCAGCAGCCTCCAGGGAGGTACTGAAGCTTTCTTT,CASSLQGGTEAFF
TRBJ1-5,TRBD1,TRBV6-5,NA,TGTGCCAGCCGGGACAGGGGGTCTGGTCAGCCCCAGCATTTT,CASRDRGSGQPQHF
TRBJ2-2,TRBD1,TRBV19,NA,TGTGCCAGTAGTCCTCGGACAGGGGGCGGGGACACCGGGGAGCTGTTTTTT,CASSPRTGGGDTGELFF
TRBJ1-1,NA,TRBV7-2,NA,TGTGCCAGCAGCTTCCAGGAGGGGATAGCTTTCTTT,CASSFQEGIAFF
TRBJ2-5,NA,TRBV5-1,NA,TGCGCCAGCAGTTATAATAGGAGGGGTCGGGGGTCAGGTCCAGAGACCCAGTACTTC,CASSYNRRGRGSGPETQYF
TRBJ2-1,TRBD1,TRBV5-1,NA,TGCGCCAGCAGCCCGGGACAGGTTGACAATGAGCAGTTCTTC,CASSPGQVDNEQFF
TRBJ1-2,NA,TRBV2,once,TGTGCCAGCTGGCAAGGGGCAGCCTATGGCTACACCTTC,CASWQGAAYGYTF
TRBJ1-5,NA,TRBV28,NA,TGTGCCAGCAGTTTAATGGCCCATTATCAGCCCCAGCATTTT,CASSLMAHYQPQHF
TRBJ1-4,NA,TRBV18,NA,TGTGCCAGCTCACCACCTGGGGGCAGAGGCGAAAAACTGTTTTTT,CASSPPGGRGEKLFF
TRBJ1-1,TRBD1,TRBV25-1,NA,TGTGCCAGCATAGCTGGAGGGACAGGTTTCGGGAACACTGAAGCTTTCTTT,CASIAGGTGFGNTEAFF
TRBJ1-2,NA,TRBV27,once,TGTGCCAGCAGTCTTACCGGGGGGTTTGGCTACACCTTC,CASSLTGGFGYTF
TRBJ2-5,TRBD2,TRBV9,NA,TGTGCCAGCAGCGTAATGTTCGGGACTAGCGGGAGGGCTAGAGAGACCCAGTACTTC,CASSVMFGTSGRARETQYF
TRBJ1-3,TRBD1,TRBV20-1,NA,TGCAGTGCTAGTACCGACAGGGGGGCTGGAAACACCATATATTTT,CSASTDRGAGNTIYF
TRBJ1-1,NA,TRBV2,NA,TGTGCCAGCAGCTTAGATCCCGGGAGGGCTTTCTTT,CASSLDPGRAFF
TRBJ2-7,NA,TRBV13,NA,TGTGCCAGCAGCTTAGGGACCGAACTACCCTACGAGCAGTACTTC,CASSLGTELPYEQYF
TRBJ2-7,NA,TRBV6-5,NA,TGTGCCAGCGCTCGGGGGACGTACTACGAGCAGTACTTC,CASARGTYYEQYF
TRBJ2-7,TRBD2,TRBV7-2,NA,TGTGCCAGCAGCCCGAAGACTAGCTTCCCCTACGAGCAGTACTTC,CASSPKTSFPYEQYF
TRBJ1-2,TRBD1,TRBV28,few,TGTGCCAGCAGTGAAATCCAAGGACAGGTCTATGGCTACACCTTC,CASSEIQGQVYGYTF
TRBJ2-7,TRBD2,TRBV7-2,NA,TGTGCCAGCAGACGCCAGCGGGGGGAATCCTACGAGCAGTACTTC,CASRRQRGESYEQYF
TRBJ1-6,TRBD1,TRBV3-1/TRBV3-2,NA,TGTGCCAGCAACGATCTATTGGGACAGGGTACGAGCTCCTATAATTCACCCCTCCACTTT,CASNDLLGQGTSSYNSPLHF
TRBJ2-7,NA,TRBV2,NA,TGTGCCAGCACTGGGCCCCCCTACGAGCAGTACTTC,CASTGPPYEQYF
TRBJ2-3,NA,TRBV5-1,NA,TGCGCCAGCAGCTTGGCTAGGGCGGGAGATACGCAGTATTTT,CASSLARAGDTQYF
TRBJ1-3,TRBD1,TRBV29-1,NA,TGCAGCGCTCGACAGGGTCGCTCTGGAAACACCATATATTTT,CSARQGRSGNTIYF
TRBJ1-1,NA,TRBV29-1,NA,TGCAGCGTTGAAGCTACCCTTGAAGCTTTCTTT,CSVEATLEAFF
TRBJ1-1,TRBD1,TRBV5-1,NA,TGCGCCAGCAGCTTAACAGGGGTTGAAGCTTTCTTT,CASSLTGVEAFF
TRBJ1-6,TRBD1,TRBV4-1,NA,TGCGCCAGCAGCCAAGCCGGGACAGGGGGCAAGGCCCTCCACTTT,CASSQAGTGGKALHF
TRBJ2-2,TRBD2,TRBV6-2/TRBV6-3,NA,TGTGCCAGCAGCGTAAGCGGGGACACCGGGGAGCTGTTTTTT,CASSVSGDTGELFF
TRBJ1-1,NA,TRBV5-1,NA,TGCGCCAGCAGCTTGGCCGTTATGAACACTGAAGCTTTCTTT,CASSLAVMNTEAFF
TRBJ1-6,NA,TRBV5-6,NA,TGTGCCAGCAGCTCAGGGCAACCACCCCTCCACTTT,CASSSGQPPLHF
TRBJ1-1,TRBD1,TRBV6-5,NA,TGTGCCAGCAGTACCCGACAGGGTTTGAACACTGAAGCTTTCTTT,CASSTRQGLNTEAFF
TRBJ1-1,NA,TRBV18,NA,TGTGCCAGCTCACCGGAGGGGAGACCGAACACTGAAGCTTTCTTT,CASSPEGRPNTEAFF
TRBJ1-2,TRBD1,TRBV5-1,few,TGCGCCAGCAGCCAGTTTGGACAGGGAAGCAGTAAAAATGGCTACACCTTC,CASSQFGQGSSKNGYTF
TRBJ2-5,NA,TRBV2,NA,TGTGCCAGCAGTAAGGACTTAGAGGGCGAGACCCAGTACTTC,CASSKDLEGETQYF